This T cell receptor beta chain was retrieved from a study of T-cell reconstitution after alpha-beta-depleted transplantation in children. CDR3 length: 15 residues. V lost 6 bases and J 6 bases, leaving 18 bases between the germline ends. TCRbeta library preparation incorporated unique molecular identifiers. TCRdb analysed the PCR reads with MiXCR anew, one entry per CDR3 protein. The sample lists about 480,000 distinct CDR3 sequences, approximately 12% occurring once. This sequence was found in a human donor who donated a stem cell graft to a child with combined immunodeficiency. The chain is built from TRBV12-3 or TRBV12-4 and TRBJ2-1; weak D call: TRBD1 (8 bases). The sample here was PBMCs from the stem cell graft donor, taken from the stem cell graft. CDR3 protein: CASSLQGGRGNEQFF. CDR3 DNA sequence: TGTGCCAGCAGCCTACAGGGGGGGCGCGGCAATGAGCAGTTCTTC.